Given below is one T cell receptor (beta chain) in context. Its antigen is not known. V was pared by 4 bases and J by 10 bases, with 9 bases of the junction left unmatched. Per germline, CDR1 LGHNA and CDR2 YNFKEQ. This CDR3 is built from 14 residues. Version v3.0 of the immunoSEQ assay was performed at survey level. TCRdb's copy holds only in-frame clones and misses some; the assay was immunoSEQ multiplex PCR. The repertoire includes 25,000 to 35,000 clones, around 80% of them detected once, and over 9% sits in the top ten. This sample is part of a study of long-term antiretroviral therapy in people with HIV. General study findings and limits: HIV repertoires spanned narrower CDR3 length ranges than controls. In samples taken after ART, diversity increased but remained below transplant donor control levels.

The TCR sequence derives from a young man with HIV. The chain combines TRBV4-2 with TRBJ2-4; the match to TRBD2 covers 8 bases. The sequences come from unsorted PBMCs, collected almost 2.9 years after starting antiretroviral therapy. The CDR3 loop is CASSLKREPTIQYF. For the CDR3, the DNA is TGTGCCAGCAGCCTTAAGCGGGAGCCTACTATTCAGTACTTC.